The TCR beta chain under discussion was sequenced for a study of T cells in Graves' hyperthyroidism and ophthalmopathy. The CDR3 sequence is 15 residues long. Per the germline V gene, CDR1 is SGHRS and CDR2 is YFSETQ. J gave up 5 bases and V 1 base, and 4 bases lay outside the gene matches. From RNA transcripts, TCR beta CDR3 regions were amplified. The primer set for the first-round RT-PCR of the TCR CDR3 was HTBI. TCRdb redid the calling of the multiplex PCR reads with MiXCR, one entry per CDR3 protein. Of some 360,000 distinct CDR3 sequences in the sample, more than 11% are singletons; the top ten hold 9.5% to 12%. This clonotype was counted at least ten times.

The chain uses TRBV5-1 and TRBJ2-3; TRBD2 agrees at 10 bases. This sequence originates from an older woman with Graves' hyperthyroidism. Sequencing input: blood. The CDR3 is CASSLTSGNVDTQYF. CDR3 in DNA: TGCGCCAGCAGCTTGACTAGCGGGAACGTAGATACGCAGTATTTT. The entire variable domain, with the rest obtained from reference TRBV5-1 and TRBJ2-3, is as follows: KAGVTQTPRYLIKTRGQQVTLSCSPISGHRSVSWYQQTPGQGLQFLFEYFSETQRNKGNFPGRFSGRQFSNSRSEMNVSTLELGDSALYLCASSLTSGNVDTQYFGPGTRLTVL.